This passage covers 21 T cell receptor beta chains from one sample sequenced in a study of cytomegalovirus exposure and HLA in healthy donors. 13 Jbeta primers and 60 Vbeta primers were used for the PCR. The protocol was immunoSEQ multiplex PCR, while the TCRdb copy is restricted to in-frame clones and leaves out a portion. The sample contains fewer than 110,000 clones, 65% to 85% of which appear only once. Source material: PBMCs. Receptors were obtained from a man aged 30 to 39 in good health and CMV-seronegative.

This clone was seen a handful of times. The V call is TRBV5-5, the J call TRBJ1-2, with unresolved D. V was trimmed by 2 bases and J by 4 bases, leaving 9 bases between them. CDR1 is SGHKS and CDR2 is YYEKEE in the germline V gene (reference sequence). There are 13 residues in the CDR3. CDR3 sequence (DNA): TGTGCCAGCAGCTTACCCGGGGTCTATGGCTACACCTTC. It yields the protein CASSLPGVYGYTF.

This chain joins TRBV5-4 and TRBJ2-5; 7 nucleotides agree with TRBD2. The germline gives CDR1 SGHNT, CDR2 YYREEE (reference sequence). With 5 bases clipped from V and 4 bases from J, the junction kept 11 bases outside the gene matches. This CDR3 spans 15 amino acids. CDR3 DNA sequence: TGTGCCAGCAGGGAGGGCGGGAGCTGGGGAGAGACCCAGTACTTC. Amino acid sequence: CASREGGSWGETQYF.

The chain joins TRBV2 to TRBJ2-1; 8 nucleotides agree with TRBD2. The CDR3 sequence is 14 residues long. Germline V gene sequence: CDR1 SNHLY, CDR2 FYNNEI. Germline trimming cut 7 bases from V and 4 bases from J; bases unmatched to any gene: 6. CDR3 nucleotides: TGTGCCAGCACCGCGACTAGCGCGTACAATGAGCAGTTCTTC. Amino acids: CASTATSAYNEQFF.

The gene calls are TRBV5-4 and TRBJ2-5; D is possibly TRBD1 (8 bases). Trimming cost V 4 bases and J 5 bases, with 15 bases left between them. Germline lookup yields CDR1 SGHNT and CDR2 YYREEE (reference sequence). This CDR3 comprises 14 residues. The CDR3 nucleotides are TGTGCCAGCAGCGGACTACAGGGGGGGGAGACCCAGTACTTC. This codes for CASSGLQGGETQYF.

The chain recombines TRBV30 with TRBJ1-2; no clear D. The CDR3 runs to 19 residues. Trimming shortened V by 2 bases and J by 2 bases, and 27 bases separated the two germline ends. The V gene's germline CDR1 is GTSNPN and CDR2 SVGIG (reference sequence). CDR3 sequence (DNA): TGTGCCTGGAGTTCCATCACAACAGAAAAACGACAAGCAAACTATGGCTACACCTTC. Its protein product is CAWSSITTEKRQANYGYTF.

This clone was observed a few times. The rearrangement links TRBV28 to TRBJ1-3, with no clear D. The CDR3 spans 15 residues. CDR1 is MDHEN, CDR2 SYDVKM, per germline. Trimming removed 6 bases at V and 1 base at J, with 13 bases between. This chain's CDR3 is CASRSSGVSGNTIYF. As DNA, the CDR3 is TGTGCCAGCAGATCCTCCGGAGTGTCTGGAAACACCATATATTTT.

The chain employs TRBV27 and TRBJ2-7, with TRBD2 matching 7 bases. CDR1 and CDR2 (germline): MNHEY, SMNVEV (reference sequence). The CDR3 runs to 15 residues. V lost 4 bases to trimming and J lost 2 bases; unmatched junction nucleotides: 8. CDR3 in DNA: TGTGCCAGCAGTTCTAGCGGCCGTCGACCCTACGAGCAGTACTTC. This codes for CASSSSGRRPYEQYF.

This clone appeared a single time. The genes are TRBV6-1 and TRBJ1-5; possible D gene TRBD1, 5 bases. This CDR3 comprises 14 residues. The germline V and J ends were trimmed by 1 base and 5 bases, with 9 bases remaining between them. The V gene's germline CDR1 is MNHNS and CDR2 SASEGT. CDR3 nucleotide sequence: TGTGCCAGCAGTGAAGTCGGGGGTTATCAGCCCCAGCATTTT. Translation: CASSEVGGYQPQHF.

The rearrangement uses TRBV5-1 and TRBJ2-7; 8 bases match TRBD1. The junction had 7 bases not matched to a gene; V was cut back by 4 bases and J by 4 bases. From germline, CDR1 is SGHRS and CDR2 YFSETQ. CDR3 length equals 14 residues. CDR3 DNA sequence: TGCGCCAGCAGCGCGGACAGGGATTGGTACGAGCAGTACTTC. It is translated as CASSADRDWYEQYF.

This clone was seen a few times. The rearrangement links TRBV19 to TRBJ2-1, with D perhaps TRBD2 (6 bases). The germline V gene has CDR1 LNHDA and CDR2 SQIVND (reference sequence). Deletions cut 5 bases from V and 4 bases from J, with 15 bases between. The CDR3 is made up of 15 amino acids. CDR3 sequence reads: CASSSTWDSYNEQFF. CDR3 DNA: TGTGCCAGTAGTTCGACTTGGGACTCTTACAATGAGCAGTTCTTC.

The J gene is TRBJ2-3, the V gene TRBV6-5; D call uncertain. The germline CDR1 and CDR2 sequences are MNHEY and SVGAGI. The length of the CDR3 is 13 residues. V shed 3 bases and J shed 6 bases, with 10 bases lying between them. The CDR3 here is CASSYSPTDTQYF. Here the CDR3 DNA reads TGTGCCAGCAGTTATAGCCCCACGGATACGCAGTATTTT.

The chain recombines TRBV6-5 with TRBJ2-7; TRBD1 aligns across 7 bases. With 6 bases clipped from V and 6 bases from J, the junction kept 5 bases outside the gene matches. Germline V lookup: CDR1 MNHEY, CDR2 SVGAGI. The CDR3 has 12 residues. The CDR3 here is CASSNRGGEQYF. The DNA for the CDR3 is TGTGCCAGCAGCAACAGGGGTGGCGAGCAGTACTTC.

The gene calls are TRBV6-5 and TRBJ2-7, with 8 nucleotides matching TRBD2. The CDR3 totals 16 residues. Germline assignment: CDR1 MNHEY and CDR2 SVGAGI. Trimming took 2 bases from V and 4 from J; bases not matched to a gene: 10. In DNA form, the CDR3 reads TGTGCCAGCAGTTACAGTTTTGGCGGGAGGCGGTACGAGCAGTACTTC. Its protein product is CASSYSFGGRRYEQYF.

The rearrangement uses TRBV7-9 and TRBJ2-7, with a possible D match to TRBD2 (5 bases). There are 14 residues in the CDR3. Trimming cost V 5 bases and J 7 bases, with 18 bases left between them. Germline V gene lookup returns CDR1 SEHNR and CDR2 FQNEAQ (reference sequence). Here the CDR3 reads CASSPALGSGEQYF. The CDR3 region has the DNA TGTGCCAGCAGCCCGGCTCTGGGATCGGGGGAGCAGTACTTC.

The chain couples TRBV4-2 to TRBJ2-3, with a weak D call TRBD2 (7 bases). Trimming left V 0 bases short and J 3 bases short, with 16 bases between. Looked up from germline, CDR1 is LGHNA and CDR2 is YNFKEQ. This CDR3 has 17 amino acids. CDR3 residues: CASSQDWGGAGTDTQYF. CDR3 DNA sequence: TGTGCCAGCAGCCAAGATTGGGGGGGGGCCGGGACAGATACGCAGTATTTT.

This chain links TRBV5-4 with TRBJ1-1; perhaps TRBD1 as D (6 bases). Germline V lookup: CDR1 SGHNT, CDR2 YYREEE (reference sequence). The CDR3 totals 13 residues. V lost 4 bases to trimming and J lost 6 bases, with 13 bases between them. The CDR3 DNA follows: TGTGCCAGCAGCAGAAGGGGGTATCCTGAAGCTTTCTTT. Its protein product is CASSRRGYPEAFF.

The chain has TRBV7-2 and TRBJ1-5, with 9 bases lining up with TRBD1. The ends lost 5 bases at V and 6 bases at J; junction bases unmatched: 5. Germline CDR1 is SGHTA and CDR2 is FQGNSA. CDR3 length: 14 residues. The CDR3 coding sequence is TGTGCCAGCAGCCCGGACAGGGGAGGTCAGCCCCAGCATTTT. This sequence encodes CASSPDRGGQPQHF.

The CDR3 spells CASSRDTANTEAFF. The CDR3 DNA reads TGTGCCAGCAGCCGGGACACAGCGAACACTGAAGCTTTCTTT. The chain combines TRBV25-1 with TRBJ1-1, with a possible D match to TRBD1 (6 bases). The CDR3 is 14 residues long. V lost 6 bases, J lost 1 base, and 12 bases lay in between. The germline CDR1 and CDR2 sequences are MGHDK and SYGVNS.

This clone has a handful of counts. The chain is built from TRBV5-1 and TRBJ2-7; D unresolved. This CDR3 region has 14 residues. Germline V gene lookup returns CDR1 SGHRS and CDR2 YFSETQ. V dropped 1 base and J dropped 6 bases, with 14 bases sitting between them. The CDR3 nucleotides are TGCGCCAGCAGCTTGCAGACCACCTCTAGCGAGCAGTACTTC. Protein sequence: CASSLQTTSSEQYF.

The chain joins TRBV7-2 to TRBJ2-3; 9 bases map to TRBD2. The V segment lost 2 bases and the J segment 2 bases; nucleotides outside the gene matches: 2. The CDR3 runs to 15 residues. From germline, CDR1 is SGHTA and CDR2 FQGNSA. CDR3 coding DNA: TGTGCCAGCAGCTTAACTAGCGGGTACACAGATACGCAGTATTTT. It is translated as CASSLTSGYTDTQYF.

CDR3 bases: TGTGCCAGCAGTGAAGGTGCCACAGGGATCTCCTACGAGCAGTACTTC. Amino acids: CASSEGATGISYEQYF. The chain employs TRBV25-1 and TRBJ2-7, with a possible D match to TRBD1 (6 bases). The CDR3 is made up of 16 amino acids. V gave up 2 bases and J gave up 0 bases, with 14 bases separating them. From germline, CDR1 is MGHDK and CDR2 SYGVNS.